Listed below are T cell receptor beta chains from one sample, sequenced in a study of blood T cell repertoires in COVID-19. Clones were sequenced by immunoSEQ multiplex PCR, and TCRdb holds only the in-frame ones, with some missing. This table holds 200,000 to 250,000 clones, around 90% found once. Sequencing input: PBMCs or T cells enriched from blood (not recorded which). Receptors originate from a young man who had been exposed to COVID-19. CDR3s include the opening cysteine and the closing phenylalanine or tryptophan. A D gene is named only where the DNA matches it firmly. Clone size is not always given. Where it is, it says once, few, many or a class for expanded clones.

clone_size | d_call | j_call | v_call | cdr3_nt | cdr3_aa
- | - | TRBJ1-3 | TRBV27 | TGTGCCAGCAGCCCCGAGGTGGCTGGAAACACCATATATTTT | CASSPEVAGNTIYF
- | TRBD1 | TRBJ2-5 | TRBV5-1 | TGCGCCAGCAGCTTGGACAGGGGGCAGGAGACCCAGTACTTC | CASSLDRGQETQYF
- | - | TRBJ1-5 | TRBV30 | TGTGCCTGGAGTGACGGTCAGCCCCAGCATTTT | CAWSDGQPQHF
- | - | TRBJ2-2 | TRBV4-1 | TGCGCCAGCAGCCAAGATCACGGCGGGGAGCTGTTTTTT | CASSQDHGGELFF
once | TRBD1 | TRBJ1-1 | TRBV3-1/TRBV3-2 | TGTGCCAGTAATGACAGGGGGCGCTTCTCTGAAGCTTTCTTT | CASNDRGRFSEAFF
- | TRBD2 | TRBJ2-3 | TRBV18 | TGTGCCAGCTCACCTGGACTAGCGGGGGGCCAGACTAGCACAGATACGCAGTATTTT | CASSPGLAGGQTSTDTQYF
- | TRBD1 | TRBJ2-5 | TRBV5-4 | TGTGCCAGCAGCTTCACAGGGGGAGAGACCCAGTACTTC | CASSFTGGETQYF
- | - | TRBJ1-5 | TRBV19 | TGTGCCAGTAGTATTGACCAGGGCCGCAATCAGCCCCAGCATTTT | CASSIDQGRNQPQHF
- | - | TRBJ2-3 | TRBV5-4 | TGTGCCAGCAGCTTGGGGGCGGGTCGCACAGATACGCAGTATTTT | CASSLGAGRTDTQYF
- | - | TRBJ2-7 | TRBV11-2 | TGTGCCAGCAGCTTATGGACAGACTCCTACGAGCAGTACTTC | CASSLWTDSYEQYF
- | - | TRBJ2-2 | TRBV4-2 | TGTGCCAGCAGCCAAGAAGGTCGAGGAGCCGGGGAGCTGTTTTTT | CASSQEGRGAGELFF
- | TRBD1 | TRBJ1-2 | TRBV10-2 | TGCGCCAGCAGTCGACAGGGCTCTGGGGATGGCTACACCTTC | CASSRQGSGDGYTF
- | - | TRBJ2-2 | TRBV5-5 | TGTGCCAGCAGCTCAGCACAGGGGGAGGGTCCCGGGGAGCTGTTTTTT | CASSSAQGEGPGELFF
- | - | TRBJ2-7 | TRBV15 | TGTGCCACCAGCTTCGAGGGTATCAACGAGCAGTACTTC | CATSFEGINEQYF
once | TRBD1 | TRBJ1-2 | TRBV6-1 | TGTGCCAGCAGTGAACTTGTGGGGACAGGGACCATAAAACCTTATGGCTACACCTTC | CASSELVGTGTIKPYGYTF
- | - | TRBJ1-2 | TRBV10-1 | TGCGCCAGCAGTAACGGCATCAGGGTGACCTTC | CASSNGIRVTF
- | TRBD2 | TRBJ2-7 | TRBV12-3/TRBV12-4 | TGTGCCAGCAGGAAGACCGGGGGGGTCCTCCCCGACTTC | CASRKTGGVLPDF
once | TRBD1 | TRBJ1-1 | TRBV11-3 | TGTGCCAGCAGCTTAGATGCAGGGGGGAACACTGAAGCTTTCTTT | CASSLDAGGNTEAFF
- | - | TRBJ2-1 | TRBV3-1/TRBV3-2 | TGTGCCAGCAGCCAAGGATCAGGGAATGAGCAGTTCTTC | CASSQGSGNEQFF
- | TRBD1 | TRBJ2-1 | TRBV19 | TGTGCCAGTAGACAGGACAGGGCTTACAATGAGCAGTTCTTC | CASRQDRAYNEQFF
- | TRBD1 | TRBJ2-6 | TRBV30 | TGTGCCTGGAGTGATACAGGGGGGCTGGACCCTACTGGGGCCAACGTCCTGACTTTC | CAWSDTGGLDPTGANVLTF
- | TRBD1 | TRBJ2-1 | TRBV5-4 | TGTGCCAGCAGCCGTGGACAGGGACCCCTCGATGAGCAGTTCTTC | CASSRGQGPLDEQFF
- | - | TRBJ2-3 | TRBV11-2 | TGTGCCAGCAGCTTCGAGCAACCGAGCACAGATACGCAGTATTTT | CASSFEQPSTDTQYF
- | - | TRBJ1-1 | TRBV6-5 | TGTGCCAGCAGTTCGCGAGTGAACACTGAAGCTTTCTTT | CASSSRVNTEAFF
- | - | TRBJ1-3 | TRBV7-9 | TGTGCCAGCAGCCAGATGGACCGGGAGACCGGGAGTAGAAACACCATATATTTT | CASSQMDRETGSRNTIYF
once | - | TRBJ1-1 | TRBV29-1 | TGCAGCGTTGAAGGGCGGGAAGGCGTCACTGAAGCTTTCTTT | CSVEGREGVTEAFF
once | - | TRBJ2-5 | TRBV13 | TGTGCCAGCAGCCCCTCGCGGACAGCGTACCAAGAGACCCAGTACTTC | CASSPSRTAYQETQYF
- | TRBD2 | TRBJ2-2 | TRBV10-2 | TGCGCCAGCAGGGGACTAGAATTATCCGGGGAGCTGTTTTTT | CASRGLELSGELFF
- | - | TRBJ2-5 | TRBV16 | TGTGCCAGCAGCCAACAGGGGACCCAGTACTTC | CASSQQGTQYF